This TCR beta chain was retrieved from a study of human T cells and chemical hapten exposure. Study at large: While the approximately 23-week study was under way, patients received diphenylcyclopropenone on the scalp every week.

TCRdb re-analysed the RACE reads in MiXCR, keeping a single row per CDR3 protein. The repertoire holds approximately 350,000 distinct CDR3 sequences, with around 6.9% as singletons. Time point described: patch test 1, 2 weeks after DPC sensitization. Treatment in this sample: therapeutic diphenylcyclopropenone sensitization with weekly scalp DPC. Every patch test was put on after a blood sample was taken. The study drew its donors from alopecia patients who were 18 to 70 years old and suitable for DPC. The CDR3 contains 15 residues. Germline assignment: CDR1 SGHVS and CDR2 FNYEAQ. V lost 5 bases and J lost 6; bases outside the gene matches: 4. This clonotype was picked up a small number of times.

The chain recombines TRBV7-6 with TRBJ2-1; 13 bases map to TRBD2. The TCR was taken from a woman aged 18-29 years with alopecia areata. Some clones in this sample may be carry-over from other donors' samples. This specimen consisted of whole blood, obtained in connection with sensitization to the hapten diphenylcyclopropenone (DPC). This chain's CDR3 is CASSVGTSGANEQFF. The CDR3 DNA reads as TGTGCCAGCAGCGTCGGGACTAGCGGGGCCAATGAGCAGTTCTTC. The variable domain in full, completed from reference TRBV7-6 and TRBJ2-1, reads GAGVSQSPRYKVTKRGQDVALRCDPISGHVSLYWYRQALGQGPEFLTYFNYEAQQDKSGLPNDRFSAERPEGSISTLTIQRTEQRDSAMYRCASSVGTSGANEQFFGPGTRLTVL.